This passage covers 18 T cell receptor beta chains from one sample sequenced in a study of early T cells in non-severe SARS-CoV-2 infection. TCRdb re-derived calls from the 5' RACE reads in MiXCR, one entry per CDR3 protein. The sample shows approximately 76,000 distinct CDR3 sequences, approximately 13% of them seen only once. The sequenced sample consisted of whole blood. The receptors shown here come from an adult who was a healthcare worker with PCR-confirmed SARS-CoV-2 infection or an uninfected control (not recorded which).

The sample holds a few counts of this clonotype. The V and J genes are TRBV28 and TRBJ2-7, with D possibly being TRBD1 or TRBD2 (6 bases each). The V gene's germline CDR1 is MDHEN and CDR2 SYDVKM. The CDR3 has 12 residues. The germline V and J ends were trimmed by 11 bases and 6 bases, with 17 bases remaining between them. The CDR3 loop is CAGGRRAGEQYF. The DNA of the CDR3 is TGTGCCGGGGGGCGCCGTGCTGGCGAGCAGTACTTC.

This clonotype was seen at least ten times. Here the CDR3 DNA reads TGTGCCAGCAGTTTACTCGGCGGGGGATTGAATACGCAGTATTTT. The encoded protein is CASSLLGGGLNTQYF. The chain joins TRBV12-3 or TRBV12-4 to TRBJ2-3; 7 bases are shared with TRBD2. The CDR3 is 15 amino acids. J was trimmed by 7 bases and V by 2 bases; bases with no gene match: 9.

This clonotype was observed at least ten times. The rearrangement joins TRBV28 to TRBJ1-2; D not resolved. Germline CDR1 is MDHEN and CDR2 is SYDVKM. The CDR3 loop spans 13 amino acids. V was cut by 2 bases and J by 4 bases, with 8 bases left in between. Here the CDR3 DNA reads TGTGCCAGCAGTTTAGGGCCGCCCTATGGCTACACCTTC. This sequence encodes CASSLGPPYGYTF.

This clonotype appeared many times. The chain carries TRBV5-4 and TRBJ1-4; TRBD1 agrees at 9 bases. Germline V gives CDR1 SGHNT, CDR2 YYREEE (reference sequence). The V gene end was trimmed by 4 bases and the J gene end by 8 bases; junction bases not matched to a gene: 9. The CDR3 spans 15 residues. This chain's CDR3 is CASSAPGQGEEKLFF. The CDR3 DNA follows: TGTGCCAGCAGCGCCCCGGGACAGGGAGAAGAAAAACTGTTTTTT.

The genes are TRBV29-1 and TRBJ1-1; no clear D. The CDR3 extends over 12 amino acids. In germline, CDR1 is SQVTM, CDR2 ANQGSEA. V was shortened by 6 bases and J by 0 bases, with 8 bases between the two germline ends. CDR3 in amino acids: CSVALMNTEAFF. The CDR3 coding sequence is TGCAGCGTAGCCCTTATGAACACTGAAGCTTTCTTT.

A note on this clonotype: A much more abundant neighbour one base away suggests this may be a read error. The chain has TRBV28 and TRBJ2-1, with a tentative D call TRBD2 (5 bases). Trimming left V 7 bases short and J 10 bases short, with 23 bases between. Germline V gene sequence: CDR1 MDHEN, CDR2 SYDVKM. The CDR3 extends over 15 amino acids. The chain's CDR3 is CASTKRDGTHYEQFF. As DNA, the CDR3 is TGTGCCAGCACTAAGAGGGATGGAACCCACTACGAGCAGTTCTTC.

This clonotype was counted ten times or more. V and J are TRBV20-1 and TRBJ1-1; 11 positions agree with TRBD1. Trimming took 4 bases from V and 11 from J; bases not matched to a gene: 6. The CDR3 sequence is 12 residues long. Looked up from germline, CDR1 is DFQATT and CDR2 is SNEGSKA (reference sequence). This chain's CDR3 is CSATGQGAYAFF. As DNA, the CDR3 is TGCAGTGCTACCGGACAGGGGGCTTACGCTTTCTTT.

Ten or more counts support this clonotype. The V and J genes are TRBV29-1 and TRBJ2-1, with 8 bases identical to TRBD1. CDR3 length: 13 residues. Unmatched junction bases numbered 8, after V lost 7 bases and J lost 6 bases. CDR1 SQVTM and CDR2 ANQGSEA come from the germline V gene. CDR3 in DNA: TGCAGCGAGGCGGACAGGGTGGGCAATGAGCAGTTCTTC. Translated, it gives CSEADRVGNEQFF.

The genes are TRBV4-1 and TRBJ2-3; the D gene is possibly TRBD1 (5 bases). This CDR3 spans 14 amino acids. Per the germline V gene, CDR1 is MGHRA and CDR2 is YSYEKL. The ends were cut back, 0 bases at V and 8 bases at J, with 12 bases in the middle. This CDR3 is CASSQDQVGATQYF. CDR3 DNA sequence: TGCGCCAGCAGCCAAGATCAAGTTGGGGCTACGCAGTATTTT.

In its sample, this clonotype was seen many times. The chain combines TRBV6-1 with TRBJ2-6, with D perhaps given as TRBD1 or TRBD2 (5 bases each). From germline, CDR1 is MNHNS and CDR2 SASEGT. CDR3 length: 19 amino acids. V lost 7 bases, J lost 0 bases, and 22 bases lay in between. CDR3 sequence (DNA): TGTGCCAGCACCATAAGAGGGACCTTCGCCCCCTCTGGGGCCAACGTCCTGACTTTC. It is translated as CASTIRGTFAPSGANVLTF.

This clonotype has a count of ten or more. The chain links TRBV10-1 to TRBJ2-1; 7 bases fit TRBD1. Germline V gene sequence: CDR1 WNHNN, CDR2 SYGVQD (reference sequence). CDR3 length: 12 residues. The V segment lost 8 bases and the J segment 4 bases; nucleotides outside the gene matches: 2. The CDR3 bases are TGCGCCAGCGGGACAGATTACAATGAGCAGTTCTTC. Amino acids: CASGTDYNEQFF.

This clonotype was seen many times. V and J are TRBV30 and TRBJ2-7, with TRBD1 matching over 7 bases. The CDR3 contains 14 residues. Germline CDR1 reads GTSNPN; CDR2 reads SVGIG (reference sequence). Losses at the gene ends were 5 bases for V and 1 base for J; bases not matched to a gene: 8. The CDR3 protein is CAWGVGTASYEQYF. Here the CDR3 DNA reads TGTGCCTGGGGGGTTGGGACAGCGTCCTACGAGCAGTACTTC.

V usage is TRBV12-3 or TRBV12-4 and J usage is TRBJ1-1; no firm D call. Between the trimmed V and J ends, which lost 2 bases and 11 bases, there was a span of 12 bases. The CDR3 is 12 residues long. CDR3 nucleotides: TGTGCCAGCAGTTTAAGATCCCACGGGGCTTTCTTT. It specifies CASSLRSHGAFF.

There are many counts of this clonotype. The chain joins TRBV29-1 to TRBJ2-5; D is undetermined. The germline CDR1 and CDR2 sequences are SQVTM and ANQGSEA. V lost 6 bases and J 3 bases, leaving 17 bases between the germline ends. The CDR3 has 14 amino acids. The CDR3 reads CSVSGLDAEETQYF. The CDR3 DNA is TGCAGCGTATCAGGTTTGGATGCCGAAGAGACCCAGTACTTC.

V gene TRBV19 combines with J gene TRBJ2-5; 9 bases match TRBD1. Germline V lookup: CDR1 LNHDA, CDR2 SQIVND (reference sequence). The CDR3 covers 15 residues. V shed 4 bases and J 1 base; nucleotides not matched to a gene: 4. Written as DNA, the CDR3 is TGTGCCAGTAGTAGCCGGGACAGGGCCCAAGAGACCCAGTACTTC. It encodes CASSSRDRAQETQYF.

The chain combines TRBV4-3 with TRBJ1-2; unclear D gene. This CDR3 is 14 amino acids long. CDR1 is LGHNA, CDR2 YSLEER, per germline. Trimming took off 1 base at V and 7 bases at J, with 13 bases between the two ends. The CDR3 protein is CASSQGRTAAGYTF. The CDR3 nucleotides read TGCGCCAGCAGCCAAGGTCGGACGGCGGCTGGCTACACCTTC.

V gene TRBV9 combines with J gene TRBJ2-1, with D possibly TRBD2 on 6 matching bases. This CDR3 has 15 amino acids. V dropped 3 bases and J dropped 1 base, with 11 bases sitting between them. CDR1 is SGDLS, CDR2 YYNGEE, per germline. The CDR3 region has the DNA TGTGCCAGCAGCGGCCGGGACTCATCCTACAATGAGCAGTTCTTC. Its protein product is CASSGRDSSYNEQFF.

V is TRBV6-2 or TRBV6-3 and J is TRBJ1-1; the D gene is possibly TRBD1 (6 bases). Germline CDR1 and CDR2: MNHEY and SVGEGT. With 4 bases removed from V and 4 bases from J, the gap between germline ends came to 13 bases. The CDR3 has 14 amino acids. For the CDR3, the DNA is TGTGCCAGCAGTTTACTCGAGGGGGGCACTGAAGCTTTCTTT. Translated: CASSLLEGGTEAFF.